The source of this T cell receptor (beta chain) is a study of shared clonotypes between healthy human individuals. The wider study: Every donor yielded three CD4 naive, three CD4 memory, two CD8 naive and one CD8 memory plate.

CD8 cells classed as naive were CD45RO-negative and positively selected for CCR7, excluding terminally differentiated effector memory CD45RA+ cells. With regard to this clone: The target antigen is unknown.

Clones were read by immunoSEQ multiplex PCR, and TCRdb kept only the in-frame ones, dropping some. The data hold approximately 2,200,000 clones, with about 92% observed a single time. The length of the CDR3 is 13 residues. The germline V and J ends were trimmed by 1 base and 1 base, with 2 bases remaining between them. Germline V CDR1 and CDR2: SNHLY, FYNNEI. Study results and limitations: Memory subsets generally showed smaller estimated richness than naive subsets did.

The chain uses TRBV2 and TRBJ2-1; D is undetermined. The sequence was collected from a man in his late teens or twenties in good health. Some clones in this sample may be carry-over from other donors' samples. Sequenced material: naive CD8+ T cells from PBMCs. Here the CDR3 reads CASSEESYNEQFF. The CDR3 region has the DNA TGTGCCAGCAGTGAAGAATCCTACAATGAGCAGTTCTTC.